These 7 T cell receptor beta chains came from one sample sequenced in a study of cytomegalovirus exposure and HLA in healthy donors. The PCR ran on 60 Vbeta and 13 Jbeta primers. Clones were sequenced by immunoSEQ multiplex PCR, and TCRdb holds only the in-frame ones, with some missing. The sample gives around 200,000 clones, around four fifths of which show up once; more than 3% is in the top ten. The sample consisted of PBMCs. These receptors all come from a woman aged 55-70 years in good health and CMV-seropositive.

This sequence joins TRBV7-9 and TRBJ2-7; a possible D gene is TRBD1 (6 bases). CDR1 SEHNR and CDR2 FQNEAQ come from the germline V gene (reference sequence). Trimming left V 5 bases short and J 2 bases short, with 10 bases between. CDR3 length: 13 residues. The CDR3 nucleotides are TGTGCCAGCAGCGGACAGTTAGCCTACGAGCAGTACTTC. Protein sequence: CASSGQLAYEQYF.

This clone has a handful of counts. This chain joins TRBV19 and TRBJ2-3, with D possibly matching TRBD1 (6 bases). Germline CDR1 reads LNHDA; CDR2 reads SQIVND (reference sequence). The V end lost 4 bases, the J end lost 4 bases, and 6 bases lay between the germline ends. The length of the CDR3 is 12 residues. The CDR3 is CASSNRADTQYF. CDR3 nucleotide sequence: TGTGCCAGTAGTAACAGGGCAGATACGCAGTATTTT.

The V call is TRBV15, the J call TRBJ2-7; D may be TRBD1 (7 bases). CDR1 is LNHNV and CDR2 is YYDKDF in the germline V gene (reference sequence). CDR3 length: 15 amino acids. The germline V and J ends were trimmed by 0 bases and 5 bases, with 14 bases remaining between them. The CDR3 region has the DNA TGTGCCACCAGCAGAGATCGGGGCAGGGGGGACGAGCAGTACTTC. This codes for CATSRDRGRGDEQYF.

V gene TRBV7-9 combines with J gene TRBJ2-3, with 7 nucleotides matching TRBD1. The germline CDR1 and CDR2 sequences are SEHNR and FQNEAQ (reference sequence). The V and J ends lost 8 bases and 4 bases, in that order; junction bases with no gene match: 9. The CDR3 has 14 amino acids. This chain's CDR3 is CASLSGQYADTQYF. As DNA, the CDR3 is TGTGCCAGCCTCTCGGGACAGTACGCAGATACGCAGTATTTT.

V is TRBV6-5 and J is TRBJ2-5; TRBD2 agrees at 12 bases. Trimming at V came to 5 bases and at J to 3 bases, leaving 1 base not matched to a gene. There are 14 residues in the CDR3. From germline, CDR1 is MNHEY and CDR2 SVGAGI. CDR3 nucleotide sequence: TGTGCCAGCAGTAGACTAGCGGGGGAAGAGACCCAGTACTTC. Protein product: CASSRLAGEETQYF.

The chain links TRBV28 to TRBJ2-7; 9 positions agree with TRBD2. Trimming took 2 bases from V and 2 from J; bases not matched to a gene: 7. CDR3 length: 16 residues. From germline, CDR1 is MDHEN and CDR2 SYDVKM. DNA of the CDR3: TGTGCCAGCAGTTTACGACGGACTAGCGATACCTACGAGCAGTACTTC. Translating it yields CASSLRRTSDTYEQYF.

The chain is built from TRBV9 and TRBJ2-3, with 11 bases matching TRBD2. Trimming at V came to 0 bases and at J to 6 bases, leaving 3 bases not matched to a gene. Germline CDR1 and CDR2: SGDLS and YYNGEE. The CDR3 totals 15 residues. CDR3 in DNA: TGTGCCAGCAGCGTAGGGAGACTAGCGGGGGATACGCAGTATTTT. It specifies CASSVGRLAGDTQYF.